These 5 T cell receptor beta chains came from one sample sequenced in a study of T cells in Graves' hyperthyroidism and ophthalmopathy. What was amplified from RNA transcripts were TCR beta CDR3 regions. The study used the HTBI primer set for a first-round RT-PCR of the TCR CDR3. TCRdb called the multiplex PCR reads again in MiXCR, with one record for every CDR3 protein. Among about 160,000 distinct CDR3 sequences listed, over 7.5% were seen once. Sequencing was done on a sample of blood. These TCRs come from a woman younger than 30 with Graves' hyperthyroidism that later progressed to Graves' ophthalmopathy.

This clonotype was counted between two and nine times. The rearrangement links TRBV2 to TRBJ2-7; 7 nucleotides match TRBD2. J was trimmed by 3 bases and V by 8 bases; bases with no gene match: 13. This CDR3 has 15 residues. Germline assignment: CDR1 SNHLY and CDR2 FYNNEI. CDR3 in amino acids: CASGFGLGDLYEQYF. In DNA, the CDR3 is TGTGCCAGCGGTTTCGGACTAGGAGACCTCTACGAGCAGTACTTC.

This clonotype was detected ten times or more. The gene calls are TRBV28 and TRBJ1-2; D not resolved. The CDR3 has 14 residues. Germline CDR1 and CDR2: MDHEN and SYDVKM. The ends were cut back, 3 bases at V and 4 bases at J, with 12 bases in the middle. CDR3 DNA: TGTGCCAGCAGTTTGAACTCAAGATTCTATGGCTACACCTTC. Amino acids: CASSLNSRFYGYTF.

This clonotype showed up many times. The chain recombines TRBV7-6 with TRBJ1-2, with 8 bases matching TRBD1. The V gene end was trimmed by 5 bases and the J gene end by 7 bases; junction bases not matched to a gene: 12. Germline V gene lookup returns CDR1 SGHVS and CDR2 FNYEAQ. The CDR3 has 15 amino acids. In nucleotides, the CDR3 is TGTGCCAGCAGCCCCCGACAGGGGTTCATGGGTGGCTACACCTTC. It codes for CASSPRQGFMGGYTF.

This clonotype was counted ten times or more. The chain recombines TRBV19 with TRBJ1-1; D may be TRBD1 (5 bases). Trimming stripped 3 bases from V and 10 bases from J, with 12 bases between. Germline V gene lookup returns CDR1 LNHDA and CDR2 SQIVND (reference sequence). CDR3 size: 12 residues. The CDR3 DNA reads TGTGCCAGTAGTATTCAGGGCGACGGAGCTTTCTTT. Its protein is CASSIQGDGAFF. Full variable domain (outside the CDR3, taken from reference TRBV19 and TRBJ1-1): DGGITQSPKYLFRKEGQNVTLSCEQNLNHDAMYWYRQDPGQGLRLIYYSQIVNDFQKGDIAEGYSVSREKKESFPLTVTSAQKNPTAFYLCASSIQGDGAFFGQGTRLTVV.

The table lists this clonotype with many counts. The chain joins TRBV20-1 to TRBJ2-2, with D possibly matching TRBD1 (6 bases). This CDR3 contains 14 residues. The V gene lost 2 bases and the J gene lost 0 bases, with 7 bases spanning the gap. Germline values: CDR1 DFQATT, CDR2 SNEGSKA (reference sequence). The CDR3, as DNA: TGCAGTGCTAGAAGGACAGCGAACACCGGGGAGCTGTTTTTT. It translates to CSARRTANTGELFF.